Below, 8 T cell receptor beta chains from the same sample are listed, as sequenced in a study of CXCR3-negative and CXCR3-positive naive CD8 T cells. The study, taken as a whole, reports: The TRB CDR3s that CXCR3-positive naive cells carried were more hydrophobic than those of CXCR3-negative naive cells.

The libraries of TRB cDNA were constructed through 5' RACE using UMI labels. TCRdb re-called the 5' RACE reads; one entry per CDR3 protein, DNA not given. Found here are about 92,000 distinct CDR3 sequences; the top ten clones hold nearly 0.85%. The antigens these receptors bind are not known. Sequenced material: naive CXCR3+ CD8+ T cells from blood. Subset given: CD45RO-CCR7+CD27+CD95- naive CD8+ T cells expressing CXCR3 (TNR3+). Receptors originate from a human donor in good health. Some clones in this sample may be carry-over from other donors' samples.

This chain joins TRBV5-6 and TRBJ1-1. CDR1 and CDR2 from the germline V gene are SGHDT and YYEEEE. The CDR3 runs 13 residues. The CDR3: CASTPISGYEAFF. Together with reference TRBV5-6 and TRBJ1-1, the CDR3 gives the full variable domain: DAGVTQSPTHLIKTRGQQVTLRCSPKSGHDTVSWYQQALGQGPQFIFQYYEEEERQRGNFPDRFSGHQFPNYSSELNVNALLLGDSALYLCASTPISGYEAFFGQGTRLTVV.

This chain links TRBV5-1 with TRBJ2-3; with no DNA, the TCRdb D assignment of TRBD1 cannot be verified. In germline, CDR1 is SGHRS, CDR2 YFSETQ. The CDR3 extends over 17 amino acids. CDR3 sequence: CASSPDSVAGGPGAQYF.

The chain links TRBV28 to TRBJ2-3; without DNA, the TCRdb call of TRBD1 cannot be checked. The CDR3 totals 16 residues. The germline gives CDR1 MDHEN, CDR2 SYDVKM. The CDR3 is CASSLPRGGRADTQYF.

The chain couples TRBV7-2 to TRBJ2-1; the D gene TCRdb calls, TRBD2, cannot be checked with no DNA. Germline V gene data show CDR1 as SGHTA and CDR2 as FQGNSA. CDR3 length: 17 residues. CDR3 residues: CASSSRTAGLQYNEQFF.

The chain has TRBV12-3 or TRBV12-4 and TRBJ1-4. The CDR3 covers 14 residues. The CDR3 sequence is CASRGSGDYEKLFF.

This chain joins TRBV10-3 and TRBJ2-5; absent DNA, TCRdb's TRBD2 call cannot be checked. The germline V gene encodes CDR1 ENHRY and CDR2 SYGVKD. The CDR3 extends over 17 amino acids. CDR3: CAISESVRTSGRETQYF.

The chain combines TRBV28 with TRBJ2-2; the D call from TCRdb, TRBD1, cannot be confirmed without DNA. Germline loops: CDR1 MDHEN, CDR2 SYDVKM. CDR3 length: 16 amino acids. The CDR3 spells CASSSTGARGGGELFF.

The chain recombines TRBV6-5 with TRBJ2-5; no DNA is available, so the TRBD2 call from TCRdb remains unchecked. The CDR3 sequence is 19 residues long. CDR1 is MNHEY and CDR2 is SVGAGI in the germline V gene. The CDR3 loop is CASSYSPSGGLKYQETQYF.